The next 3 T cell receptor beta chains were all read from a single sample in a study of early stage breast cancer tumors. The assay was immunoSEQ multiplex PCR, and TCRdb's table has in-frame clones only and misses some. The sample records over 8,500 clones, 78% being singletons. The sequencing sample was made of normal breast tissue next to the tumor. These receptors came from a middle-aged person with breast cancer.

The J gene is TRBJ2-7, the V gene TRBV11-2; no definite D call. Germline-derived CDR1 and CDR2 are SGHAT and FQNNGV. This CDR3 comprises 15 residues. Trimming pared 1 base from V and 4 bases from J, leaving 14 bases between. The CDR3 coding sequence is TGTGCCAGCAGCTTAGGTTTCATTGGGGTTTACGAGCAGTACTTC. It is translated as CASSLGFIGVYEQYF.

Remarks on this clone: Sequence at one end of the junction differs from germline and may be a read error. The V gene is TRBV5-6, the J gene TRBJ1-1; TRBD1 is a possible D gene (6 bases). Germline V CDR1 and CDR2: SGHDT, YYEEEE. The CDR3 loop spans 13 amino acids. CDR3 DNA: TGTGCCAGCAGTTTGGACGGGACACGTGAAGCTTTCTTT. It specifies CASSLDGTREAFF. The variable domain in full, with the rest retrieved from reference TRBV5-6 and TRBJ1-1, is DAGVTQSPTHLIKTRGQQVTLRCSPKSGHDTVSWYQQALGQGPQFIFQYYEEEERQRGNFPDRFSGHQFPNYSSELNVNALLLGDSALYLCASSLDGTREAFFGQGTRLTVV.

The chain's CDR3 is CASSSGGGPDTQYF. CDR3 DNA: TGTGCCAGCAGCTCAGGGGGGGGACCAGATACGCAGTATTTT. This chain joins TRBV7-2 and TRBJ2-3; D tentatively fits TRBD1 or TRBD2 (7 bases each). Trimming removed 4 bases at V and 4 bases at J, with 12 bases between. The CDR3 totals 14 residues. Germline V gene sequence: CDR1 SGHTA, CDR2 FQGNSA.